The rows below give T cell receptor beta chains drawn from one sample of a study of T-cell memory formation after mild COVID-19. TCRdb used MiXCR to reprocess the 5' RACE reads, holding one entry per CDR3 protein. This sample has hundreds of thousands of distinct CDR3 sequences, with just under 20% found just once. Sequencing was performed on PBMCs or a T cell subset sorted from them (not recorded which). All receptors come from a man between 18 and 29 years old who had mild COVID-19 (a few samples of this study predate the infection). Cell type and time point are not known. The CDR3 runs from the conserved cysteine through the conserved F or W. A D gene is named only where the DNA matches it firmly. Size tells how often a clone was seen (once, few, many) or the class of an expanded clone, and some rows leave it out.

D	V	size	length	J	DNA	CDR3
TRBD2	TRBV3-1	.	17	TRBJ2-3	TGTGCCAGCAGCCAAGGAGGGGGAGCGGGGGCCACAGATACGCAGTATTTT	CASSQGGGAGATDTQYF
TRBD1	TRBV5-1	few	14	TRBJ1-3	TGCGCCAGCTCTCCAGGGGGCCTTGGAAACACCATATATTTT	CASSPGGLGNTIYF
.	TRBV7-2	many	19	TRBJ2-4	TGTGCCAGCAGCTTATTTATCGGGGAGCGACGACTAGCCAAAAACATTCAGTACTTC	CASSLFIGERRLAKNIQYF
.	TRBV11-2	.	19	TRBJ1-3	TGTGCCAGCAGCTTAGGAGGAAGTGGCCTAGGCCTCTCTGGAAACACCATATATTTT	CASSLGGSGLGLSGNTIYF
.	TRBV7-3	few	12	TRBJ2-1	TGTGCCAGCAGCTCCCCCCGAGGCGGGCAGTTCTTC	CASSSPRGGQFF
TRBD2	TRBV7-7	.	15	TRBJ2-5	TGTGCCAGCAGCTTTGGTCTAGCGGGACAAGAGACCCAGTACTTC	CASSFGLAGQETQYF
TRBD2	TRBV20-1	.	15	TRBJ2-2	TGCAGTGCTAGAGGTCTAGCGGAGAACACCGGGGAGCTGTTTTTT	CSARGLAENTGELFF
TRBD2	TRBV4-2	.	13	TRBJ2-1	TGTGCCAGCAGCCAGGCGGGAGGCAATGAGCAGTTCTTC	CASSQAGGNEQFF
.	TRBV28	.	14	TRBJ1-6	TGTGCCAGCAGTTTAAGACCCGCTAATTCACCCCTCCACTTT	CASSLRPANSPLHF
.	TRBV20-1	.	13	TRBJ1-2	TGCAGTGCAGCAGGAGGGGTGATCTATGGCTACACCTTC	CSAAGGVIYGYTF
TRBD1	TRBV6-5	many	13	TRBJ1-2	TGTGCCAGCAGTTGGACAGGGGACTATGGCTACACCTTC	CASSWTGDYGYTF
TRBD2	TRBV5-4	.	13	TRBJ2-3	TGTGCCAGCAGCCCGACTAGCTCAGATACGCAGTATTTT	CASSPTSSDTQYF
TRBD2	TRBV20-1	many	15	TRBJ2-5	TGCAGTGCTAGAGGGACTAGCGGGGGAGGGGAGACCCAGTACTTC	CSARGTSGGGETQYF
TRBD1	TRBV29-1	.	16	TRBJ2-5	TGCAGCGTCCGCGGGACAGGGGCGATTATTTTGGAGACCCAGTACTTC	CSVRGTGAIILETQYF
.	TRBV20-1	.	14	TRBJ2-1	TGCAGTGCTAGTCTGCGATACCACCACAATGAGCAGTTCTTC	CSASLRYHHNEQFF
TRBD2	TRBV25-1	few	16	TRBJ2-3	TGTGCCAGCAGTGAATCCCTGACTAGCGGAGGAGATACGCAGTATTTT	CASSESLTSGGDTQYF
.	TRBV20-1	.	15	TRBJ2-6	TGCAGTGCTAGATCGGGGGCTTCTGGGGCCAACGTCCTGACTTTC	CSARSGASGANVLTF
.	TRBV7-9	few	15	TRBJ1-4	TGTGCCAGCGGACTCCGCGGGGTCGGGGATGAAAAACTGTTTTTT	CASGLRGVGDEKLFF
.	TRBV6-6	many	14	TRBJ1-6	TGTGCCAGCGTGACTGGGGGATCGGGTTCACCCCTCCACTTT	CASVTGGSGSPLHF
.	TRBV7-3	few	14	TRBJ2-1	TGTGCCAGCAGCTTAACGGGGACTGCTAATGAGCAGTTCTTC	CASSLTGTANEQFF
TRBD1	TRBV5-1	few	14	TRBJ2-1	TGCGCCAGCAGCTTGGGACAGGGGATCAATGAGCAGTTCTTC	CASSLGQGINEQFF
.	TRBV4-3	few	17	TRBJ1-3	TGCGCCAGCAGCCAAGATCGGACAACTTGGGGTGGAAACACCATATATTTT	CASSQDRTTWGGNTIYF
TRBD2	TRBV6-2/TRBV6-3	.	17	TRBJ2-2	TGTGCCAGCAGTTACTCGACTAGCGGGTATAACACCGGGGAGCTGTTTTTT	CASSYSTSGYNTGELFF
.	TRBV27	few	13	TRBJ1-6	TGTGCCAGCAGTCCCTGGGGGCCGGCTACCCTCCACTTT	CASSPWGPATLHF
TRBD2	TRBV20-1	few	14	TRBJ2-1	TGCAGTGCTAGCGTTGCGGGGGTCAACAATGAGCAGTTCTTC	CSASVAGVNNEQFF
.	TRBV7-8	few	16	TRBJ2-1	TGTGCCAGCAGCAGTAGGGGGGCCGCGTCCTACAATGAGCAGTTCTTC	CASSSRGAASYNEQFF
.	TRBV12-3/TRBV12-4	few	13	TRBJ1-2	TGTGCCAGCAGTGTGCGACAGTCCGTTGGCTACACCTTC	CASSVRQSVGYTF
.	TRBV27	.	13	TRBJ1-2	TGTGCCAGCAGCTCTCCGCCCTACTATGGCTACACCTTC	CASSSPPYYGYTF
.	TRBV6-2/TRBV6-3	.	17	TRBJ2-1	TGTGCCAGCAGTTACAGCGGCCCCAGGCAGGGTGACAATGAGCAGTTCTTC	CASSYSGPRQGDNEQFF